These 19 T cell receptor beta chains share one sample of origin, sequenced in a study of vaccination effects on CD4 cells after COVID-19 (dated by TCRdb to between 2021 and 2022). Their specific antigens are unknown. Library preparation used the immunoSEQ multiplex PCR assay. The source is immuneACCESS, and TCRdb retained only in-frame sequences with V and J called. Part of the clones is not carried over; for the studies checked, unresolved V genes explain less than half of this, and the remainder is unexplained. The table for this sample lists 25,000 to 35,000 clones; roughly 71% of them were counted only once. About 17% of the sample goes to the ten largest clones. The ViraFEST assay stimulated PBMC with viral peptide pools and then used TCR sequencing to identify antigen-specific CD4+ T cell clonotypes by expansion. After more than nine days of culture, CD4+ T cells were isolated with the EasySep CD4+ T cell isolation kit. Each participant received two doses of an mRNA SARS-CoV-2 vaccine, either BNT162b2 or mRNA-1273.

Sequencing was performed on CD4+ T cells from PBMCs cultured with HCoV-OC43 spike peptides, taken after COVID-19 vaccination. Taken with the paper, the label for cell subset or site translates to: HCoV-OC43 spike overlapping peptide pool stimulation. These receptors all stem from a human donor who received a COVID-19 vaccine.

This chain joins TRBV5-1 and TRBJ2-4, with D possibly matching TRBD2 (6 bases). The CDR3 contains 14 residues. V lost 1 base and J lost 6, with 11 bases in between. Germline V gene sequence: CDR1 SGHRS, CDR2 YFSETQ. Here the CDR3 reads CASSLTGEGNIQYF. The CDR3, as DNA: TGCGCCAGCAGCTTGACGGGAGAGGGAAACATTCAGTACTTC.

The CDR3 coding sequence is TGTGCCAGTAGATCCGGGACAGGGACCTACGAGCAGTACTTC. Amino acid sequence: CASRSGTGTYEQYF. The chain links TRBV11-1 to TRBJ2-7; 9 nucleotides match TRBD1. Germline V lookup: CDR1 SGHAT, CDR2 FQDESV (reference sequence). V lost 9 bases to trimming and J lost 2 bases; unmatched junction nucleotides: 8. The CDR3 sequence is 14 residues long.

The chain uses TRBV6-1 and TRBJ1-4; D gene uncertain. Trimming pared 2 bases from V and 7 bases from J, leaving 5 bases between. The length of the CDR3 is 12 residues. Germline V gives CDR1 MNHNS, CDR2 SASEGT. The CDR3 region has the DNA TGTGCCAGCAGTGAAATCCGTGAAAAACTGTTTTTT. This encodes CASSEIREKLFF.

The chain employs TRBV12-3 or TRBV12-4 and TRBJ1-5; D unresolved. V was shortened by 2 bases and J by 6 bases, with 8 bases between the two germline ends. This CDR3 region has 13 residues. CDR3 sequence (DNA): TGTGCCAGCAGTTTAACCATCAGTCAGCCCCAGCATTTT. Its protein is CASSLTISQPQHF.

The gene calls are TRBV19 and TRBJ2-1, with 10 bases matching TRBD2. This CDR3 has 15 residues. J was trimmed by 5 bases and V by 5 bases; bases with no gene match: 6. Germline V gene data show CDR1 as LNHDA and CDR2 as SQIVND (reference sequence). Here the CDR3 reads CASSSSGRVDNEQFF. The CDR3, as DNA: TGTGCCAGTAGTTCAAGCGGGAGGGTCGACAATGAGCAGTTCTTC.

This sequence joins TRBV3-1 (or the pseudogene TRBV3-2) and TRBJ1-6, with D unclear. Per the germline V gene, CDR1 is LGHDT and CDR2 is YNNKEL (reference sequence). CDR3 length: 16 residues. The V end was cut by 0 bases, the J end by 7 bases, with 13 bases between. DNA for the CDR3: TGTGCCAGCAGCCAAGATTATGGCTACCGCAATTCACCCCTCCACTTT. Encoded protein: CASSQDYGYRNSPLHF.

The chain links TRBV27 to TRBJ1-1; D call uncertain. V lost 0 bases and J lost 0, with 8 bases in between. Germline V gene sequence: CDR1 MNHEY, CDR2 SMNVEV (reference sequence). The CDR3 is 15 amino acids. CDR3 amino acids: CASSLSLTMNTEAFF. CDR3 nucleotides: TGTGCCAGCAGTTTATCGTTGACTATGAACACTGAAGCTTTCTTT.

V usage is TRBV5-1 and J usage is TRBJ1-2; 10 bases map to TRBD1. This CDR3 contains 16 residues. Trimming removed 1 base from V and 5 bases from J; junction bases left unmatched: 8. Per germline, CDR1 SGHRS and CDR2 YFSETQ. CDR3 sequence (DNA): TGCGCCAGCAGCTTGCAGACAGGGGGCGCCGAGTATGGCTACACCTTC. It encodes CASSLQTGGAEYGYTF.

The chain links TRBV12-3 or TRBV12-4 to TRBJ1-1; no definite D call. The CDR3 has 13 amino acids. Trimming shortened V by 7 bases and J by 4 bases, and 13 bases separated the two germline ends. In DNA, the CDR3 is TGTGCCAGCACTTTTACTCGGGTCACTGAAGCTTTCTTT. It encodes CASTFTRVTEAFF.

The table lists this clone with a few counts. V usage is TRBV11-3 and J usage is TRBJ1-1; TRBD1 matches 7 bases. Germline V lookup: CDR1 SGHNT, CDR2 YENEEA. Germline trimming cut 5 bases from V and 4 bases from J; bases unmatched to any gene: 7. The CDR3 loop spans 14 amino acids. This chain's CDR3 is CASSVQGVGTEAFF. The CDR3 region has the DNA TGTGCCAGCAGCGTCCAGGGGGTCGGCACTGAAGCTTTCTTT. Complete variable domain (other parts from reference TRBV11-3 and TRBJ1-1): EAGVVQSPRYKIIEKKQPVAFWCNPISGHNTLYWYLQNLGQGPELLIRYENEEAVDDSQLPKDRFSAERLKGVDSTLKIQPAELGDSAVYLCASSVQGVGTEAFFGQGTRLTVV.

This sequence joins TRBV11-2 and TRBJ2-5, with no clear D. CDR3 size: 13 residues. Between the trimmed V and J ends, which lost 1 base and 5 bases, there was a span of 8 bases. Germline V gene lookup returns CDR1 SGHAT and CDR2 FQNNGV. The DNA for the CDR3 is TGTGCCAGCAGCTTAGGCGGTTATGAGACCCAGTACTTC. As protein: CASSLGGYETQYF.

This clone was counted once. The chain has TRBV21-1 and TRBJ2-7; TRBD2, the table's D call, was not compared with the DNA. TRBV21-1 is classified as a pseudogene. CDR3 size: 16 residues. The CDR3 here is CASSNYQREGNYEQYF. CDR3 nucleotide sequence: TGTGCCAGCAGCAATTATCAGCGGGAGGGCAACTACGAGCAGTACTTC.

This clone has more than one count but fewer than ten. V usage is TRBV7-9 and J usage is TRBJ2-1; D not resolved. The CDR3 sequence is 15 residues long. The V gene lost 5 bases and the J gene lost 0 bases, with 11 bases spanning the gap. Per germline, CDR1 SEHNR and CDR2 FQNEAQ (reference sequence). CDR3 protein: CASSVDLGSYNEQFF. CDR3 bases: TGTGCCAGCAGCGTAGACTTAGGCTCCTACAATGAGCAGTTCTTC.

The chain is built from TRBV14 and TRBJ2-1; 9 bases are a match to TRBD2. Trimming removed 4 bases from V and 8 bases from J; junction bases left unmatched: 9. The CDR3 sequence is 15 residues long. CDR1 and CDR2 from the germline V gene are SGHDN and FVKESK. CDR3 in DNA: TGTGCCAGCAGCCTAGTAGCGGGAGCTGGAGATGAGCAGTTCTTC. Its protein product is CASSLVAGAGDEQFF.

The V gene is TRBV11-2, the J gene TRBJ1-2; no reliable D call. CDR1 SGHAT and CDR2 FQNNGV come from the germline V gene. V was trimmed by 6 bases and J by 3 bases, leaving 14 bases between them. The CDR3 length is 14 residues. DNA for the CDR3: TGTGCCAGCAGTCCTAGGGTGACGGACTATGGCTACACCTTC. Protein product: CASSPRVTDYGYTF.

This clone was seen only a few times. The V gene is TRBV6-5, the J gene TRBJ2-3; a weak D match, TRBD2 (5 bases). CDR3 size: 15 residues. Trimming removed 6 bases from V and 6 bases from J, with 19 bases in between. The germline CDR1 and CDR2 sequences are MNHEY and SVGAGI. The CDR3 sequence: CASRTADRYGDTQYF. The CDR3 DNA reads TGTGCCAGCAGAACAGCGGATAGATACGGCGATACGCAGTATTTT.

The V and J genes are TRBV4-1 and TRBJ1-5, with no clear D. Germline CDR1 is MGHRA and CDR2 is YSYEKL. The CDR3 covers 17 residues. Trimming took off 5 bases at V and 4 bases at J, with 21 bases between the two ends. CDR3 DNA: TGCGCCAGCAGCATAGGGAGGGCCAAGTCCCAAAATCAGCCCCAGCATTTT. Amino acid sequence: CASSIGRAKSQNQPQHF.

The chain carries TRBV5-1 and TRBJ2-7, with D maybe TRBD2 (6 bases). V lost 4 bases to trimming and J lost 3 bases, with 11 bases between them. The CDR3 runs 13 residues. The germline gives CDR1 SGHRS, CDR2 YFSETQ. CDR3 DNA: TGCGCCAGCAGCAGAGCTAGCGACTACGAGCAGTACTTC. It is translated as CASSRASDYEQYF.

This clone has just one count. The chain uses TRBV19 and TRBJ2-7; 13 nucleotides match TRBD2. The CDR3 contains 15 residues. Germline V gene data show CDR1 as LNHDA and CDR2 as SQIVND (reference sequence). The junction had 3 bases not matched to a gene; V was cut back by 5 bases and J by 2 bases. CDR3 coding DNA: TGTGCCAGTAGTGAACTAGCGGGAGGGCCCTACGAGCAGTACTTC. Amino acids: CASSELAGGPYEQYF. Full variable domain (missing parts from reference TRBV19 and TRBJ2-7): DGGITQSPKYLFRKEGQNVTLSCEQNLNHDAMYWYRQDPGQGLRLIYYSQIVNDFQKGDIAEGYSVSREKKESFPLTVTSAQKNPTAFYLCASSELAGGPYEQYFGPGTRLTVT.